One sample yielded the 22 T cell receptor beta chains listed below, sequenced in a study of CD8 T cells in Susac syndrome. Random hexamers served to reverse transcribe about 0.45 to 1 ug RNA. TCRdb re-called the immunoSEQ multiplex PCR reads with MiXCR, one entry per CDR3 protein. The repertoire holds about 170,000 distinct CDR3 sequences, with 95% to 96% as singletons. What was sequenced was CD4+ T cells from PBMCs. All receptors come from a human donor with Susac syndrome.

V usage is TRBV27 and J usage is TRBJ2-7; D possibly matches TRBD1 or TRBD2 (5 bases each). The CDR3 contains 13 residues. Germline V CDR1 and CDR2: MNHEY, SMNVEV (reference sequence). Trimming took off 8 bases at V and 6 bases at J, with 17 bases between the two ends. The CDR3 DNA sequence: TGTGCCAGCCTCGCCCAGCTTGGGGGCGAGCAGTACTTC. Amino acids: CASLAQLGGEQYF.

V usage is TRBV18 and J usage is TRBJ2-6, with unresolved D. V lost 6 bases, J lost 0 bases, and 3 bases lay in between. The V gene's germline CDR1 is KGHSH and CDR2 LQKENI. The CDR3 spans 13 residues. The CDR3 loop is CASSPSGANVLTF. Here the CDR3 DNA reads TGTGCCAGCTCGCCCTCTGGGGCCAACGTCCTGACTTTC.

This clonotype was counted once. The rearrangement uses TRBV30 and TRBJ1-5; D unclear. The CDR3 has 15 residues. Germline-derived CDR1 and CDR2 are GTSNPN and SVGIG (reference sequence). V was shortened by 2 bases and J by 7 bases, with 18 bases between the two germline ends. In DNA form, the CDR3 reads TGTGCCTGGAGTCCCGGGCAGCGATTTAGGCAGCCCCAGCATTTT. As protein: CAWSPGQRFRQPQHF.

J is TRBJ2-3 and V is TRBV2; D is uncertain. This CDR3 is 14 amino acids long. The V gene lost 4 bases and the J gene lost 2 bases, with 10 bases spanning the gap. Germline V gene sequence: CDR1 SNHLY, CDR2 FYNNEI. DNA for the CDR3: TGTGCCAGCAGTGGGAACAGATACACAGATACGCAGTATTTT. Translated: CASSGNRYTDTQYF.

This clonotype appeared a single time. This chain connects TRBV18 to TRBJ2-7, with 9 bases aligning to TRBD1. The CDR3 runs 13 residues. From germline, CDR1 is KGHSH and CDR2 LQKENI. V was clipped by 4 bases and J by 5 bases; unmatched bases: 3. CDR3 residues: CASSLTGGNEQYV. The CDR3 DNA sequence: TGTGCCAGCTCACTGACAGGGGGGAACGAGCAGTACGTC.

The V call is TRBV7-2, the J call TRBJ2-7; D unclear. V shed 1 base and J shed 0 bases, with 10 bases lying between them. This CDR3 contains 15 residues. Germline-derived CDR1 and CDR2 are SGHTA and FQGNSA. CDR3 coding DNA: TGTGCCAGCAGCTTAGGAGGATTCCCCTCCTACGAGCAGTACTTC. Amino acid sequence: CASSLGGFPSYEQYF.

The CDR3 DNA reads as TGTGCCAGCACGGGAGGGAGGGAACAGTTCTTC. Its translation is CASTGGREQFF. J is TRBJ2-1 and V is TRBV2; 8 bases line up with TRBD2. CDR1 SNHLY and CDR2 FYNNEI come from the germline V gene. V was pared by 7 bases and J by 13 bases, with 6 bases of the junction left unmatched. The CDR3 has 11 residues.

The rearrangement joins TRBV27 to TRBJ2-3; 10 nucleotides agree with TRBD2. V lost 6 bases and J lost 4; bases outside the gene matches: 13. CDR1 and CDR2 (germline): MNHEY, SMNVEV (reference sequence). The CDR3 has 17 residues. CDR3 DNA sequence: TGTGCCAGCAGCTTCCAATGGACTAGCGGAAATGCAGATACGCAGTATTTT. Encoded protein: CASSFQWTSGNADTQYF.

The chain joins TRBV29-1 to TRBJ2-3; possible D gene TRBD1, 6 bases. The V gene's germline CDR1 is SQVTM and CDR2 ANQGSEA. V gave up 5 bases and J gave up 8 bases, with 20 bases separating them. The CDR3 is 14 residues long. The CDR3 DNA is TGCAGCGTTCTCCTAGAGGCTTCAGGGGCTACGCAGTATTTT. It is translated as CSVLLEASGATQYF.

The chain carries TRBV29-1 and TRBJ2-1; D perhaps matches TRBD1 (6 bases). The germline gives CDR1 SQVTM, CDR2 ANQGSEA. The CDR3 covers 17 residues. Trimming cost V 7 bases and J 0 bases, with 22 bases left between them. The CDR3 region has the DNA TGCAGCGCTCTGAGCGAGGACAGAGAAAACTCCTACAATGAGCAGTTCTTC. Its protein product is CSALSEDRENSYNEQFF.

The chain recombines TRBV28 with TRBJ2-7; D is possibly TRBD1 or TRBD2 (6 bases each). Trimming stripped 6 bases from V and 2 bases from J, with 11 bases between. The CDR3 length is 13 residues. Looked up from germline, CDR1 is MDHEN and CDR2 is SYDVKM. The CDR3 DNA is TGTGCCAGCAGGGAGGGACAAGCCTACGAGCAGTACTTC. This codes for CASREGQAYEQYF.

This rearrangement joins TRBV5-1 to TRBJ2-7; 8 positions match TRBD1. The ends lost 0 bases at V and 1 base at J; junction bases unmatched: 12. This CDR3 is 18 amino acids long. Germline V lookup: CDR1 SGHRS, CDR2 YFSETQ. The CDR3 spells CASSLALPGTGDSYEQYV. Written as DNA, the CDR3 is TGCGCCAGCAGCTTGGCCCTCCCCGGGACAGGTGATTCCTACGAGCAGTACGTC.

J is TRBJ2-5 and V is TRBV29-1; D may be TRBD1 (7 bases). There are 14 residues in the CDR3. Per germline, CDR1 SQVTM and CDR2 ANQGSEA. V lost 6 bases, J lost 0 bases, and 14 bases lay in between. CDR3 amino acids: CSVQGGLYQETQYF. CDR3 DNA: TGCAGCGTCCAGGGGGGCCTTTACCAAGAGACCCAGTACTTC. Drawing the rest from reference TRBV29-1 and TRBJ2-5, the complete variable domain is SAVISQKPSRDICQRGTSLTIQCQVDSQVTMMFWYRQQPGQSLTLIATANQGSEATYESGFVIDKFPISRPNLTFSTLTVSNMSPEDSSIYLCSVQGGLYQETQYFGPGTRLLVL.

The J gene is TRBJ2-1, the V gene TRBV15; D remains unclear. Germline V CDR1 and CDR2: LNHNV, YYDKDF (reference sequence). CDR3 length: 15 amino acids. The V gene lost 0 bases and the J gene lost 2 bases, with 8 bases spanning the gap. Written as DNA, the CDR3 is TGTGCCACCAGCAGAGATCAAGCTACCTACAATGAGCAGTTCTTC. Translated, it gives CATSRDQATYNEQFF.

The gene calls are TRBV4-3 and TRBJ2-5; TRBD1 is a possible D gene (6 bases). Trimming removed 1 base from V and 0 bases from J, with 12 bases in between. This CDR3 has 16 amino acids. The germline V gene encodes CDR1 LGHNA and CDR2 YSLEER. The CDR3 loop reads CASSQGDTGNQETQYF. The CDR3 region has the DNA TGCGCCAGCAGCCAAGGGGATACAGGGAACCAAGAGACCCAGTACTTC.

CDR3 nucleotides: TGCAGTGCTAGAGTTTCAGGGTTGGTCGGTCAGCCCCAGCATTTT. Encoded protein: CSARVSGLVGQPQHF. The rearrangement links TRBV20-1 to TRBJ1-5, with D maybe TRBD1 (5 bases). There are 15 residues in the CDR3. With 1 base removed from V and 6 bases from J, the gap between germline ends came to 16 bases. Germline CDR1 is DFQATT and CDR2 is SNEGSKA (reference sequence).

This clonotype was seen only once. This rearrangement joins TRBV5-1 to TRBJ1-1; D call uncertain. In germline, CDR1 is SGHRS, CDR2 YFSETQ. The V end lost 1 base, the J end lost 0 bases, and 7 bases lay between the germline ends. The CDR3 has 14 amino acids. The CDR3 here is CASSLWGVNTEAFF. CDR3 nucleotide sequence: TGCGCCAGCAGCTTGTGGGGAGTGAACACTGAAGCTTTCTTT.

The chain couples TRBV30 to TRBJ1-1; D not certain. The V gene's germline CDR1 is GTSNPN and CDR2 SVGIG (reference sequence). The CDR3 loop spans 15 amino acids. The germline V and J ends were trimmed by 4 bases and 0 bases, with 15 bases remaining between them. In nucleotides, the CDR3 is TGTGCCTGGATCACCTCTCCCGGGGTGAACACTGAAGCTTTCTTT. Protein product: CAWITSPGVNTEAFF.

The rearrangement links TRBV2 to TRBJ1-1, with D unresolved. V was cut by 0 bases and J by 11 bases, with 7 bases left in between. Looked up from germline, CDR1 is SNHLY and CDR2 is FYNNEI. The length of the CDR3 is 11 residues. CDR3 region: CASSEALRAFF. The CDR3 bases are TGTGCCAGCAGTGAAGCGCTACGGGCTTTCTTT. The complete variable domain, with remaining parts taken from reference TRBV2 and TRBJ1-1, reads EPEVTQTPSHQVTQMGQEVILRCVPISNHLYFYWYRQILGQKVEFLVSFYNNEISEKSEIFDDQFSVERPDGSNFTLKIRSTKLEDSAMYFCASSEALRAFFGQGTRLTVV.

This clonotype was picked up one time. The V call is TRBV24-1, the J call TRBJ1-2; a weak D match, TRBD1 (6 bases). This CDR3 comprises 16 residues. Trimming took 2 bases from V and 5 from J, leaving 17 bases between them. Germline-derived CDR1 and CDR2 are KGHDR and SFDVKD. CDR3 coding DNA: TGTGCCACCAGTGATTCGTCAGTCACAGGGAGTTATGGCTACACCTTC. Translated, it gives CATSDSSVTGSYGYTF.

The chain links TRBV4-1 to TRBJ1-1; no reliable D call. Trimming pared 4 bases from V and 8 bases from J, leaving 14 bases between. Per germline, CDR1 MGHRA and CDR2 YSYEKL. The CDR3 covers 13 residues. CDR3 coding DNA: TGCGCCAGCAGCCTCGAGCAAGGACCGGAAGCTTTCTTT. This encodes CASSLEQGPEAFF.

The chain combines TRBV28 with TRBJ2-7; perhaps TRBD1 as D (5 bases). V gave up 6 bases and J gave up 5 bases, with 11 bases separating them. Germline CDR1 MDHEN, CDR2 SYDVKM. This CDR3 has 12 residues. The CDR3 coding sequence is TGTGCCAGCAGCCTCGACAGCAACGAGCAGTACTTC. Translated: CASSLDSNEQYF.